Below are 11 T cell receptor beta chains sequenced from a single sample in a study of human T cells and chemical hapten exposure. The time point was: patch test 1, 2 weeks after DPC sensitization. Treatment indicated: therapeutic diphenylcyclopropenone sensitization with weekly scalp DPC. Each CDR3 protein is one row after TCRdb ran MiXCR on the RACE reads. Among just over 80,000 distinct CDR3 sequences, about 10% were seen once, and the ten largest hold about 4.2%. Specimen: whole blood, collected in connection with sensitization to the hapten diphenylcyclopropenone (DPC). The receptors were sampled from a woman between 50 and 59 years old with alopecia areata. Some clones in this sample may be carry-over from other donors' samples.

This clonotype appeared many times. The V call is TRBV29-1, the J call TRBJ1-5; D gene uncertain. The germline V gene has CDR1 SQVTM and CDR2 ANQGSEA. Trimming shortened V by 5 bases and J by 9 bases, and 17 bases separated the two germline ends. The CDR3 has 13 residues. The CDR3 sequence: CSVTLGGGGPQHF. In nucleotides, the CDR3 is TGCAGCGTTACTCTGGGAGGTGGCGGGCCCCAGCATTTT.

This clonotype was recorded many times. This sequence joins TRBV28 and TRBJ2-7; no reliable D call. V dropped 3 bases and J dropped 5 bases, with 8 bases sitting between them. This CDR3 is built from 12 residues. Looked up from germline, CDR1 is MDHEN and CDR2 is SYDVKM. CDR3 residues: CASSFSPHEQYF. CDR3 coding DNA: TGTGCCAGCAGTTTTTCCCCACACGAGCAGTACTTC.

This clonotype was detected ten times or more. This sequence joins TRBV3-1 and TRBJ1-4; D ambiguous. Germline CDR1 and CDR2: LGHDT and YNNKEL (reference sequence). The CDR3 has 16 residues. V was cut by 4 bases and J by 0 bases, with 12 bases left in between. CDR3 amino acids: CASSPQIVATNEKLFF. As DNA, the CDR3 is TGTGCCAGCAGCCCTCAGATAGTTGCAACTAATGAAAAACTGTTTTTT.

This clonotype was counted only a few times. CDR3 nucleotide sequence: TGTGCCTGGAGTCCGTGGGCTAGCGGGGCCAATGAGCAGTTCTTC. It yields the protein CAWSPWASGANEQFF. The rearrangement links TRBV30 to TRBJ2-1; 9 nucleotides line up with TRBD2. V was clipped by 2 bases and J by 6 bases; unmatched bases: 8. In germline, CDR1 is GTSNPN, CDR2 SVGIG (reference sequence). This CDR3 is built from 15 residues.

This clonotype was detected a few times. The rearrangement uses TRBV7-6 and TRBJ2-7; D is unresolved. The CDR3 is made up of 13 amino acids. With 2 bases removed from V and 4 bases from J, the gap between germline ends came to 9 bases. The germline V gene encodes CDR1 SGHVS and CDR2 FNYEAQ. The CDR3 coding sequence is TGTGCCAGCAGCTTAAACACCGAATACGAGCAGTACTTC. Protein sequence: CASSLNTEYEQYF.

V gene TRBV7-6 combines with J gene TRBJ2-3; 10 nucleotides agree with TRBD2. The CDR3 length is 17 residues. Germline CDR1 and CDR2: SGHVS and FNYEAQ. V gave up 1 base and J gave up 2 bases; unmatched junction bases: 6. The CDR3 nucleotides read TGTGCCAGCAGCTTAGGCAGAGCGGGGGGGGTCACAGATACGCAGTATTTT. Translating it yields CASSLGRAGGVTDTQYF.

The sample holds a few counts of this clonotype. The gene calls are TRBV29-1 and TRBJ1-2; a weak D match, TRBD1 (5 bases). The V gene's germline CDR1 is SQVTM and CDR2 ANQGSEA. The CDR3 consists of 16 residues. The V gene lost 0 bases and the J gene lost 0 bases, with 14 bases spanning the gap. CDR3: CSVEDLGRASNYGYTF. CDR3 nucleotides: TGCAGCGTTGAAGATCTGGGCAGGGCCTCTAACTATGGCTACACCTTC.

The gene calls are TRBV7-9 and TRBJ2-5, with D perhaps matching TRBD2 (6 bases). V lost 5 bases to trimming and J lost 5 bases, with 15 bases between them. Per the germline V gene, CDR1 is SEHNR and CDR2 is FQNEAQ (reference sequence). This CDR3 has 14 amino acids. The CDR3, as DNA: TGTGCCAGCAGCCGTTCGGGCGGGACCGAGACCCAGTACTTC. Its protein is CASSRSGGTETQYF.

This clonotype was detected a few times. The junction shows a germline mismatch at one end, possibly a read error. The chain joins TRBV6-2 or TRBV6-3 to TRBJ2-5; perhaps TRBD1 as D (5 bases). Germline V gene lookup returns CDR1 MNHEY and CDR2 SVGEGT. The CDR3 has 12 amino acids. Here the CDR3 reads CASSYGQPTPFF. CDR3 sequence (DNA): TGTGCCAGCAGTTACGGACAACCTACTCCTTTCTTC.

The rearrangement links TRBV2 to TRBJ2-1; 9 bases map to TRBD1. The germline V gene encodes CDR1 SNHLY and CDR2 FYNNEI. The CDR3 length is 14 residues. J lost 7 bases, V lost 8 bases, and 9 bases had no gene match. CDR3 bases: TGTGCCAGCCCTCGGGACAGGGTTGTTAATGAGCAGTTCTTC. Its translation: CASPRDRVVNEQFF.

There are a few counts of this clonotype. The chain employs TRBV10-3 and TRBJ1-2; the D is unclear. The length of the CDR3 is 13 residues. Germline V gene sequence: CDR1 ENHRY, CDR2 SYGVKD. V was trimmed by 0 bases and J by 3 bases, leaving 5 bases between them. DNA of the CDR3: TGTGCCATCAGTGAGTCTCCCGACTATGGCTACACCTTC. Its protein product is CAISESPDYGYTF.